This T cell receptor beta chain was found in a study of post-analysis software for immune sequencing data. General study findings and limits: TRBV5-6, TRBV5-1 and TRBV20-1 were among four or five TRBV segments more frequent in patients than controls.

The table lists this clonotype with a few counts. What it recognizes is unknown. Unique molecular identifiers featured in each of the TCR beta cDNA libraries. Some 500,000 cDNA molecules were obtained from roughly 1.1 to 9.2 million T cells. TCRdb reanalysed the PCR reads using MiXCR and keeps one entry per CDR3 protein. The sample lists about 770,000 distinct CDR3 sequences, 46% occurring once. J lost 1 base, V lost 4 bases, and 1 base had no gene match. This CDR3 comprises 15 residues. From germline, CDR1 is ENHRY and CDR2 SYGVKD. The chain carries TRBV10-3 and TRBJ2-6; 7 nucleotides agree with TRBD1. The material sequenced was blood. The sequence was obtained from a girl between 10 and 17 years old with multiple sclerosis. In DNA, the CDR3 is TGTGCCATCAGTGCGGACAGGTCTGGGGCCAACGTCCTGACTTTC. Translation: CAISADRSGANVLTF.